The entry below describes one TCR beta chain. The data stem from a study of blood T cell repertoires in COVID-19. The CDR3 contains 13 residues. Germline assignment: CDR1 MNHEY and CDR2 SVGAGI. With 7 bases removed from V and 8 bases from J, the gap between germline ends came to 17 bases. Authors' analysis steps: Reference gene primer amplification gave nucleated cell count estimates. Clones were read by immunoSEQ multiplex PCR, and TCRdb kept only the in-frame ones, dropping some. For V, J and clone size, that table is used; D and trimming come from the DNA. Of some 67,000 clones listed, roughly nine tenths are singletons.

This TCR came from an elderly woman with acute or convalescent COVID-19. This chain links TRBV6-5 with TRBJ1-2; no clear D gene. Sequencing was performed on peripheral blood. The CDR3 DNA follows: TGTGCCAGCATTAGCCATGGCGTAGGAGGCTACACCTTC. This translates into CASISHGVGGYTF.